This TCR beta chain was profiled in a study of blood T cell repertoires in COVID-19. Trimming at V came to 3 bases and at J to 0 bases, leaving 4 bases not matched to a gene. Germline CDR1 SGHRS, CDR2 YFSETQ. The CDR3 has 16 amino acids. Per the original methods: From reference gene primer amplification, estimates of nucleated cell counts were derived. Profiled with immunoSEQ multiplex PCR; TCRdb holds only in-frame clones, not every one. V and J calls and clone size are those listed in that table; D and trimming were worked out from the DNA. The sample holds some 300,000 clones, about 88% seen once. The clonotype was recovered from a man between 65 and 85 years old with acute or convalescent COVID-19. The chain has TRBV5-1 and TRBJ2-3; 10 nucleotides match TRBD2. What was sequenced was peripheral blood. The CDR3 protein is CASSYLAGESTDTQYF. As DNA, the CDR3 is TGCGCCAGCAGCTATCTAGCGGGGGAGAGCACAGATACGCAGTATTTT.